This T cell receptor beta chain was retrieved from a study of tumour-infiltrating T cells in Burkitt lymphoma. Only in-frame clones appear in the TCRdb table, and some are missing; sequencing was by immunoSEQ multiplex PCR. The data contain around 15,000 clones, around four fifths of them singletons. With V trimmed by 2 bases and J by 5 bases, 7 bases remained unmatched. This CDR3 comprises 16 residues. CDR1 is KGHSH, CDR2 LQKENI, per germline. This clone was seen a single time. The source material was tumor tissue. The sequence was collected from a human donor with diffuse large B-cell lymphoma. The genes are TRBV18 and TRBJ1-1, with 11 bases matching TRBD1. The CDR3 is CASSPLGTGGKTEAFF. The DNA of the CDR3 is TGTGCCAGCTCACCATTAGGGACAGGGGGGAAGACTGAAGCTTTCTTT. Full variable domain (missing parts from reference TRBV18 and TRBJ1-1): NAGVMQNPRHLVRRRGQEARLRCSPMKGHSHVYWYRQLPEEGLKFMVYLQKENIIDESGMPKERFSAEFPKEGPSILRIQQVVRGDSAAYFCASSPLGTGGKTEAFFGQGTRLTVV.